This paragraph reports one T cell receptor (beta chain). The antigen is unknown. V lost 0 bases to trimming and J lost 9 bases; unmatched junction nucleotides: 20. Germline V CDR1 and CDR2: LGHNA, YNFKEQ. This CDR3 is 20 amino acids long. This sample's time point: week 11, during vaccination. Each vaccine dose was 300 ug of mutant IDH1 20-mer peptide, with topical imiquimod. Each astrocytoma in the donors was new, WHO grade 3 or 4, IDH1-mutant and ATRX-lost. The data belong to a study of a mutant IDH1 vaccine in newly diagnosed glioma. Study as a whole: The vaccination schedule gave patients eight doses in weeks 1, 3, 5, 7, 11, 15, 19 and 23. Following radiotherapy alone, or alongside temozolomide cycles, vaccination was started after an interval of 4-6 weeks.

TCRdb keeps only in-frame clones here, not all; method: immunoSEQ multiplex PCR. This table has 45,000 to 60,000 clones, roughly 90% appearing once. The chain joins TRBV4-2 to TRBJ1-6; 7 nucleotides align to TRBD1. Here the sequenced sample was PBMCs, taken from a glioma patient whose treatment included an IDH1 peptide vaccine. The TCR originated in a man between 50 and 59 years old with glioma. CDR3 region: CASSQDLGVRNRGRSSPLHF. CDR3 in DNA: TGTGCCAGCAGCCAAGATCTGGGGGTACGCAACAGGGGCCGGAGTTCACCCCTCCACTTT.